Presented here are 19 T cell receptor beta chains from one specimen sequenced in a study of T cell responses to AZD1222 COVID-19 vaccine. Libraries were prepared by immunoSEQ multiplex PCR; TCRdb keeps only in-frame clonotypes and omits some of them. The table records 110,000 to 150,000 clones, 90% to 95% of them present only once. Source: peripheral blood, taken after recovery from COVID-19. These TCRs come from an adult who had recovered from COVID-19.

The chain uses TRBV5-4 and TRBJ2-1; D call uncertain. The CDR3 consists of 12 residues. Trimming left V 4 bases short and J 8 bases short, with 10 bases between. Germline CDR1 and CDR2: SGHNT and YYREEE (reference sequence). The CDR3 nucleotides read TGTGCCAGCAGCCCCAGTAGACATGAGCAGTTCTTC. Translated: CASSPSRHEQFF.

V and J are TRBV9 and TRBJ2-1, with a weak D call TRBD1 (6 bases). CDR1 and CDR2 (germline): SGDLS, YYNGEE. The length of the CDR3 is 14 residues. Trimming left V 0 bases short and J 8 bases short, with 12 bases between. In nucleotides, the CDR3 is TGTGCCAGCAGCGTAGACAGGGTAGGCGATGAGCAGTTCTTC. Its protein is CASSVDRVGDEQFF.

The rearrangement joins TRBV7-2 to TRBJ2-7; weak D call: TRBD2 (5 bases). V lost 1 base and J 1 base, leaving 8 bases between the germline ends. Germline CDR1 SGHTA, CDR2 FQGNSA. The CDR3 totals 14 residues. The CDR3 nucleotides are TGTGCCAGCAGCTTAGGGGCGGGTTCCTACGAGCAGTACTTC. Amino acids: CASSLGAGSYEQYF.

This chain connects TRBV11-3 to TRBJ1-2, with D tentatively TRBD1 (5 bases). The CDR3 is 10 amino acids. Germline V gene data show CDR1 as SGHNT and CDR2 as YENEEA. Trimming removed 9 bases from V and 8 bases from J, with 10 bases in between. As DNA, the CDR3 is TGTGCCAGAGGGGATGGGGGCTACACCTTC. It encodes CARGDGGYTF.

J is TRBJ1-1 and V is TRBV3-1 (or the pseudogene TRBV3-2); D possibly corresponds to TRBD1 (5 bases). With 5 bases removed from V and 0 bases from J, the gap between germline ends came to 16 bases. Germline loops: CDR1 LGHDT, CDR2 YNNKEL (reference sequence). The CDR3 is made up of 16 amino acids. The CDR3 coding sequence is TGTGCCAGCAGCGGGGGGGTCAGCGCTATGAACACTGAAGCTTTCTTT. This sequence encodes CASSGGVSAMNTEAFF.

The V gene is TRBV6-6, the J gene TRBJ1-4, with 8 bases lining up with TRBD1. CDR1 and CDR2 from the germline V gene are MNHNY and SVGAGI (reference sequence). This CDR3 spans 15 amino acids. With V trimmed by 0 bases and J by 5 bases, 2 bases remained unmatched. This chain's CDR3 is CASSYSGQANEKLFF. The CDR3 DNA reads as TGTGCCAGCAGTTACTCGGGACAGGCGAATGAAAAACTGTTTTTT.

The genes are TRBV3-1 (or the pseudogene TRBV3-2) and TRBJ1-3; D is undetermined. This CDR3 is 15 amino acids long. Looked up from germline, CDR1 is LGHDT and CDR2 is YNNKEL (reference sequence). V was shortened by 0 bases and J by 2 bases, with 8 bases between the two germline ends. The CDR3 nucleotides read TGTGCCAGCAGCCAAGAGGGCGGTACTGGAAACACCATATATTTT. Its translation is CASSQEGGTGNTIYF.

The CDR3 reads CASSFLGRGANTGELFF. The CDR3 DNA follows: TGCGCCAGCAGCTTCCTAGGGCGGGGGGCGAACACCGGGGAGCTGTTTTTT. The chain employs TRBV5-1 and TRBJ2-2, with 8 bases matching TRBD2. Germline V lookup: CDR1 SGHRS, CDR2 YFSETQ. V lost 2 bases to trimming and J lost 0 bases; unmatched junction nucleotides: 6. The CDR3 extends over 17 amino acids.

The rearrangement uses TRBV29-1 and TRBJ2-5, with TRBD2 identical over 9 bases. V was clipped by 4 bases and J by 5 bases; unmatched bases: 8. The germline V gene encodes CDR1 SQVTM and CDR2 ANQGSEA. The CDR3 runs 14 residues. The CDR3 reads CSVGGGRAWETQYF. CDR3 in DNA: TGCAGCGTTGGCGGCGGGAGGGCCTGGGAGACCCAGTACTTC.

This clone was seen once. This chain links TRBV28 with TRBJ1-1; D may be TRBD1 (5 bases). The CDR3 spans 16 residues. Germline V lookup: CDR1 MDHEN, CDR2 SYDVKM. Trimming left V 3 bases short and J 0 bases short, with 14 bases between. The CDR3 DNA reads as TGTGCCAGCAGTTTGAATCGACAGATTATGAACACTGAAGCTTTCTTT. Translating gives CASSLNRQIMNTEAFF.

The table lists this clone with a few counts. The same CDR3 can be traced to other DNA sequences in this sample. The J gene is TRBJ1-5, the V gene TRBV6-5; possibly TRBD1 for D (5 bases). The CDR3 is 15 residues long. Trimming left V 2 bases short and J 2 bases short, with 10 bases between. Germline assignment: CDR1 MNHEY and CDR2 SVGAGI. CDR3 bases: TGTGCCAGCAGTTACGGGGGTAAGGGCAATCAGCCCCAGCATTTT. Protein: CASSYGGKGNQPQHF.

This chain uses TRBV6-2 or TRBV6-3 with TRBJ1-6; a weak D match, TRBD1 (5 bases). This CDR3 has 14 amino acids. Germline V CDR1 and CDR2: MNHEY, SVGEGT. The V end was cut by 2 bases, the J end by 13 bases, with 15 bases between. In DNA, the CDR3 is TGTGCCAGCAGTTACGGGGGAGCGGTTAGCCCCCTCCACTTT. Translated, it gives CASSYGGAVSPLHF.

The CDR3 nucleotides read TGTGCCAGCGGGGCAGGGTATGAAAAACTGTTTTTT. Translated: CASGAGYEKLFF. The genes are TRBV28 and TRBJ1-4; a weak D match, TRBD1 (5 bases). Germline values: CDR1 MDHEN, CDR2 SYDVKM. V shed 8 bases and J shed 6 bases, with 10 bases lying between them. This CDR3 is built from 12 residues.

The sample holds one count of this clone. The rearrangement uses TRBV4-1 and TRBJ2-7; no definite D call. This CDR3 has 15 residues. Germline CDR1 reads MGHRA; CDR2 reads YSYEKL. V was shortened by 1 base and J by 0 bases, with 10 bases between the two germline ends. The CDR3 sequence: CASSQGAGSSYEQYF. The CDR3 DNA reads TGCGCCAGCAGCCAAGGCGCAGGCTCCTCCTACGAGCAGTACTTC.

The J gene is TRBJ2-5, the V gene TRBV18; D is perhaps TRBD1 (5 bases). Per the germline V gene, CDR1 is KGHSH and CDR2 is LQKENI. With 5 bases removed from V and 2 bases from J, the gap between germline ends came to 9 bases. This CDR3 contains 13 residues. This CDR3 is CASSFDRQETQYF. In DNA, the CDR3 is TGTGCCAGCTCATTTGACAGACAAGAGACCCAGTACTTC.

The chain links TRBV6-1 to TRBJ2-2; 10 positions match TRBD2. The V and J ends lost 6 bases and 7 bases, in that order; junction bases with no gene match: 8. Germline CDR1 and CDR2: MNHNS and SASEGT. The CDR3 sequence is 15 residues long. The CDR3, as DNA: TGTGCCAGCAGAGGGCTAGCGGGAGTTTTCGGGGAGCTGTTTTTT. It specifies CASRGLAGVFGELFF.

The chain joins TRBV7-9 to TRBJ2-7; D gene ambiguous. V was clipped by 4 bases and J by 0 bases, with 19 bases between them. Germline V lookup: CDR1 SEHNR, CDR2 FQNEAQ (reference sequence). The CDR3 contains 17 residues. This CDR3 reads CASSWNPVGRSSYEQYF. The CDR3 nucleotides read TGTGCCAGCAGCTGGAACCCCGTTGGCAGGAGCTCCTACGAGCAGTACTTC. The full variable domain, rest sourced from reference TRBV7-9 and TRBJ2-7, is DTGVSQNPRHKITKRGQNVTFRCDPISEHNRLYWYRQTLGQGPEFLTYFQNEAQLEKSRLLSDRFSAERPKGSFSTLEIQRTEQGDSAMYLCASSWNPVGRSSYEQYFGPGTRLTVT.

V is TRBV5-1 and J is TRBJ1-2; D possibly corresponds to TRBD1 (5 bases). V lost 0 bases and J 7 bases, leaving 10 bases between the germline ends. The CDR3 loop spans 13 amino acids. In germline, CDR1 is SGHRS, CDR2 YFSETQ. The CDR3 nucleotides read TGCGCCAGCAGCTTGGGGGGCCTTGGTGGCTACACCTTC. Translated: CASSLGGLGGYTF.

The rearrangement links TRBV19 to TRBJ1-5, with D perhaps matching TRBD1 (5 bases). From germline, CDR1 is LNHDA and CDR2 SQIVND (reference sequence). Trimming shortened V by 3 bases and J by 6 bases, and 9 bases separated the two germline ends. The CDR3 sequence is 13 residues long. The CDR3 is CASSMSGVQPQHF. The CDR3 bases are TGTGCCAGTAGTATGTCGGGGGTTCAGCCCCAGCATTTT.